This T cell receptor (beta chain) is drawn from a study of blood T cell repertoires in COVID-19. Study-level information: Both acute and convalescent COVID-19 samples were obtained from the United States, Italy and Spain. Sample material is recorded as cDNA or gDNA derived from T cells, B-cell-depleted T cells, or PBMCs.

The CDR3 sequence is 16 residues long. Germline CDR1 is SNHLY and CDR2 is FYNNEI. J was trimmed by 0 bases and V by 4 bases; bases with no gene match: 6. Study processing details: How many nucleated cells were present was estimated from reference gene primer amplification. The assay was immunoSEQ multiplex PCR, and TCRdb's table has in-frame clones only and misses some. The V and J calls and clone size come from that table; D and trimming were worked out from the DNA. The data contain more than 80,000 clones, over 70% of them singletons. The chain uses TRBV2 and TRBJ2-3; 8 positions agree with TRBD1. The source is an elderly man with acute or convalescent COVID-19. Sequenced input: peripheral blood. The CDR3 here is CASSVRDRGSTDTQYF. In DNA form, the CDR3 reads TGTGCCAGCAGTGTAAGAGACAGGGGTAGCACAGATACGCAGTATTTT.